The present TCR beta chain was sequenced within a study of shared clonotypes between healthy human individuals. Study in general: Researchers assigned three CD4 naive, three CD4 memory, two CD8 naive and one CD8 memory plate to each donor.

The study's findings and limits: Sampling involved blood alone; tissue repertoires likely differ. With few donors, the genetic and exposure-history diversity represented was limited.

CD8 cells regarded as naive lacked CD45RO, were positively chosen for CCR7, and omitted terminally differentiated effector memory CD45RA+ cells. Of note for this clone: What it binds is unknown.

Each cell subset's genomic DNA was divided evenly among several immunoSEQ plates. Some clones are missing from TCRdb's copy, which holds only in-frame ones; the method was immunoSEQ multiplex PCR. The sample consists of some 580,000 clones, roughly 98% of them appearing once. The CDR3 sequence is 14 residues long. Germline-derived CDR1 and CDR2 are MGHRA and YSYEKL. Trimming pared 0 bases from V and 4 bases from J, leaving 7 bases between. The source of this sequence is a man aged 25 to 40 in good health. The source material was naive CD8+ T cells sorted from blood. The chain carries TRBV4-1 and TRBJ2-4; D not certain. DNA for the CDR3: TGCGCCAGCAGCCAAGAGCCCGCGAAAAACATTCAGTACTTC. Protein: CASSQEPAKNIQYF.